A single sample gave rise to the 8 T cell receptor beta chains below, sequenced in a study of CXCR3-negative and CXCR3-positive naive CD8 T cells. The authors prepared UMI-labeled TRB cDNA libraries by 5' RACE. TCRdb reanalyzed the 5' RACE reads, giving one entry per CDR3 protein sequence and no DNA. The sample totals approximately 70,000 distinct CDR3 sequences. Sequencing was performed on naive CXCR3- CD8+ T cells from blood. This sample's subset: CD45RO-CCR7+CD27+CD95- naive CD8+ T cells lacking CXCR3 (TNR3-). The receptors here all came from a human donor in good health. Some clones in this sample may be carry-over from other donors' samples.

The chain couples TRBV20-1 to TRBJ2-1; absent DNA, TCRdb's TRBD1 call cannot be checked. This CDR3 region has 15 residues. Germline V gives CDR1 DFQATT, CDR2 SNEGSKA (reference sequence). The CDR3: CSAHRVAGAWGEQFF.

The CDR3 loop is CASSLMVYEQFF. The rearrangement uses TRBV7-9 and TRBJ2-1. CDR1 and CDR2 (germline): SEHNR, FQNEAQ (reference sequence). CDR3 length equals 12 residues.

The rearrangement links TRBV29-1 to TRBJ2-2. CDR3 length: 13 residues. Germline CDR1 is SQVTM and CDR2 is ANQGSEA. CDR3 loop: CSVVVSDTGELFF.

J is TRBJ1-2 and V is TRBV27; TCRdb reports TRBD1, a call that lacks DNA to check it against. Germline-derived CDR1 and CDR2 are MNHEY and SMNVEV (reference sequence). CDR3 size: 16 residues. CDR3 protein: CASSSGLDRRYYGYTF.

The chain has TRBV11-2 and TRBJ1-4; the TCRdb D gene call, TRBD1, has no DNA to confirm it. Germline V lookup: CDR1 SGHAT, CDR2 FQNNGV. This CDR3 is built from 12 residues. CDR3 region: CASSSQGEKLFF.

The rearrangement uses TRBV23-1 and TRBJ2-1; the TCRdb D gene call, TRBD1, has no DNA to confirm it. Being an ORF, TRBV23-1 has a function that is uncertain. This CDR3 spans 18 amino acids. CDR3 in amino acids: CASSQSYPVGACIGEQFF.

The V and J genes are TRBV5-4 and TRBJ2-7; TCRdb gives TRBD1 as the D gene, but with no DNA this cannot be confirmed. The CDR3 is 12 residues long. Germline V CDR1 and CDR2: SGHNT, YYREEE (reference sequence). The CDR3 region is CASSGTGREQYF. The full variable domain, in which reference TRBV5-4 and TRBJ2-7 provide the parts outside the CDR3, is ETGVTQSPTHLIKTRGQQVTLRCSSQSGHNTVSWYQQALGQGPQFIFQYYREEENGRGNFPPRFSGLQFPNYSSELNVNALELDDSALYLCASSGTGREQYFGPGTRLTVT.

The chain employs TRBV29-1 and TRBJ2-5; no DNA is available, so the TRBD2 call from TCRdb remains unchecked. The V gene's germline CDR1 is SQVTM and CDR2 ANQGSEA. There are 14 residues in the CDR3. CDR3: CSVEELAGEETQYF.